One and the same sample provided the 21 T cell receptor beta chains below, sequenced in a study of T cells in localized non-small cell lung cancer. Generated by immunoSEQ multiplex PCR, the TCRdb table keeps only in-frame clones and is missing some. The repertoire includes fewer than 30,000 clones, about 90% of them detected once, and 1.1% sits in the top ten. Source: peripheral blood, taken before any cancer treatment. These receptors all come from a woman between 35 and 75 years old with stage I lung adenocarcinoma.

Concerning this clone itself: The junction departs from germline at one end; a sequencing error may be responsible. The chain combines TRBV20-1 with TRBJ2-5; D unresolved. Germline lookup yields CDR1 DFQATT and CDR2 SNEGSKA (reference sequence). This CDR3 is 9 amino acids long. The CDR3 bases are TGCAGTGCTGGAGAGACCCAGTACTTC. Translated, it gives CSAGETQYF.

V is TRBV6-4 and J is TRBJ2-2; D gene uncertain. This CDR3 is 15 amino acids long. Germline V lookup: CDR1 MRHNA, CDR2 SNTAGT. V lost 8 bases, J lost 5 bases, and 18 bases lay in between. The CDR3 loop reads CASSPRSVNTGELFF. In DNA form, the CDR3 reads TGTGCCAGCTCCCCCCGAAGTGTTAATACCGGGGAGCTGTTTTTT.

The rearrangement joins TRBV5-6 to TRBJ2-1; no clear D gene. The CDR3 runs 10 residues. Trimming took off 7 bases at V and 4 bases at J, with 3 bases between the two ends. Germline V gene sequence: CDR1 SGHDT, CDR2 YYEEEE. The CDR3 DNA sequence: TGTGCCAGCGGATACAATGAGCAGTTCTTC. It specifies CASGYNEQFF.

V gene TRBV4-3 combines with J gene TRBJ2-5; 7 bases match TRBD2. The CDR3 is 18 residues long. Germline assignment: CDR1 LGHNA and CDR2 YSLEER. The V and J ends lost 3 bases and 5 bases, in that order; junction bases with no gene match: 18. CDR3 nucleotide sequence: TGCGCCAGCAGCCACCCGTCGGCCCGGGGGGAATTCGGGGAGACCCAGTACTTC. It is translated as CASSHPSARGEFGETQYF.

V usage is TRBV19 and J usage is TRBJ2-4; maybe TRBD1 (5 bases). The CDR3 runs 16 residues. V lost 3 bases, J lost 4 bases, and 16 bases lay in between. Germline lookup yields CDR1 LNHDA and CDR2 SQIVND (reference sequence). This chain's CDR3 is CASSMSAGKRKNIQYF. The CDR3 nucleotides are TGTGCCAGTAGTATGAGCGCAGGGAAGAGAAAAAACATTCAGTACTTC. The variable domain in full, with the rest retrieved from reference TRBV19 and TRBJ2-4, is DGGITQSPKYLFRKEGQNVTLSCEQNLNHDAMYWYRQDPGQGLRLIYYSQIVNDFQKGDIAEGYSVSREKKESFPLTVTSAQKNPTAFYLCASSMSAGKRKNIQYFGAGTRLSVL.

The chain joins TRBV7-2 to TRBJ1-4, with 10 bases identical to TRBD1. The CDR3 is 14 amino acids. Germline V lookup: CDR1 SGHTA, CDR2 FQGNSA. V lost 5 bases and J lost 8; bases outside the gene matches: 5. The CDR3 sequence is CASSRWTGGEKLFF. In DNA form, the CDR3 reads TGTGCCAGCAGCCGTTGGACAGGGGGAGAAAAACTGTTTTTT.

This chain links TRBV5-1 with TRBJ1-6, with D possibly matching TRBD1 (6 bases). The CDR3 is 14 amino acids. CDR1 SGHRS and CDR2 YFSETQ come from the germline V gene. Trimming removed 0 bases from V and 7 bases from J, with 8 bases in between. The CDR3 loop reads CASSLDQGNSPLHF. DNA of the CDR3: TGCGCCAGCAGCTTGGACCAGGGGAATTCACCCCTCCACTTT.

V usage is TRBV2 and J usage is TRBJ2-5; TRBD2 matches 7 bases. The CDR3 contains 16 residues. Trimming at V came to 4 bases and at J to 3 bases, leaving 11 bases not matched to a gene. From germline, CDR1 is SNHLY and CDR2 FYNNEI. CDR3 region: CASSAQRARGEETQYF. CDR3 nucleotides: TGTGCCAGCAGTGCCCAAAGAGCCCGGGGGGAAGAGACCCAGTACTTC.

This chain joins TRBV13 and TRBJ2-6; 7 nucleotides align to TRBD1. The CDR3 is made up of 15 amino acids. Germline CDR1 is PRHDT and CDR2 is FYEKMQ (reference sequence). Unmatched junction bases numbered 5, after V lost 6 bases and J lost 3 bases. CDR3 in DNA: TGTGCCAGCAGTATAGGGGGCAGTGGGGCCAACGTCCTGACTTTC. Protein product: CASSIGGSGANVLTF.

The chain is built from TRBV18 and TRBJ1-2, with TRBD1 matching 8 bases. Germline-derived CDR1 and CDR2 are KGHSH and LQKENI. This CDR3 comprises 15 residues. Trimming took 3 bases from V and 5 from J; bases not matched to a gene: 8. The CDR3 DNA follows: TGTGCCAGCTCACCGCCCGGACAGGGAGGATATGGCTACACCTTC. Protein: CASSPPGQGGYGYTF.

The chain recombines TRBV15 with TRBJ2-4; 8 bases fit TRBD2. The CDR3 runs to 14 residues. Trimming took 3 bases from V and 5 from J; bases not matched to a gene: 3. Germline assignment: CDR1 LNHNV and CDR2 YYDKDF (reference sequence). The CDR3 reads CATSSRRGENIQYF. The DNA for the CDR3 is TGTGCCACCAGCAGTCGGCGGGGGGAAAACATTCAGTACTTC.

This sequence joins TRBV6-5 and TRBJ2-3; no clear D gene. Deletions cut 5 bases from V and 0 bases from J, with 6 bases between. CDR1 and CDR2 (germline): MNHEY, SVGAGI. The CDR3 has 13 amino acids. The CDR3 sequence is CASSIFSTDTQYF. CDR3 bases: TGTGCCAGCAGTATTTTTAGCACAGATACGCAGTATTTT.

J is TRBJ1-2 and V is TRBV29-1; a possible D gene is TRBD1 (5 bases). The CDR3 has 16 amino acids. Trimming removed 0 bases at V and 1 base at J, with 15 bases between. Germline values: CDR1 SQVTM, CDR2 ANQGSEA. The CDR3 sequence is CSVEDKQVGVNYGYTF. The DNA for the CDR3 is TGCAGCGTTGAAGATAAACAGGTGGGGGTTAACTATGGCTACACCTTC.

As to this clone: This specimen includes other DNA sequences encoding the same CDR3. V usage is TRBV7-9 and J usage is TRBJ2-7; no clear D gene. V lost 2 bases to trimming and J lost 0 bases, with 11 bases between them. In germline, CDR1 is SEHNR, CDR2 FQNEAQ (reference sequence). The CDR3 length is 15 residues. CDR3 in DNA: TGTGCCAGCAGCTTAATCGAGGAGTTCTCCTACGAGCAGTACTTC. This codes for CASSLIEEFSYEQYF.

The chain recombines TRBV7-3 with TRBJ2-3; TRBD2 matches at 10 bases. The CDR3 covers 18 residues. CDR1 and CDR2 from the germline V gene are SGHTA and FQGTGA. Unmatched junction bases numbered 14, after V lost 5 bases and J lost 3 bases. CDR3 sequence reads: CASSPSGARTSGTDTQYF. The CDR3, as DNA: TGTGCCAGCAGCCCGTCGGGGGCTCGGACTAGCGGTACAGATACGCAGTATTTT.

The chain uses TRBV19 and TRBJ1-2; D gene ambiguous. Trimming took off 7 bases at V and 4 bases at J, with 13 bases between the two ends. Germline loops: CDR1 LNHDA, CDR2 SQIVND (reference sequence). The CDR3 extends over 13 amino acids. The CDR3 sequence is CASTLGSTYGYTF. In DNA form, the CDR3 reads TGTGCCAGTACTCTCGGGTCTACCTATGGCTACACCTTC.

This clone was seen once. The chain carries TRBV6-5 and TRBJ2-7; tentative D call: TRBD1 (5 bases). CDR1 is MNHEY, CDR2 SVGAGI, per germline. Trimming took 6 bases from V and 3 from J, leaving 12 bases between them. This CDR3 comprises 13 residues. Here the CDR3 reads CASRLSQGYEQYF. CDR3 DNA sequence: TGTGCCAGCAGACTCTCGCAGGGCTACGAGCAGTACTTC.

The rearrangement links TRBV28 to TRBJ1-1; D possibly corresponds to TRBD1 (5 bases). This CDR3 contains 11 residues. Trimming removed 3 bases at V and 10 bases at J, with 9 bases between. Germline V lookup: CDR1 MDHEN, CDR2 SYDVKM. The CDR3 DNA reads TGTGCCAGCAGTTTGGCCAGGGCAGCTTTCTTT. This codes for CASSLARAAFF.

The genes are TRBV4-1 and TRBJ2-2; 12 nucleotides line up with TRBD2. The CDR3 extends over 18 amino acids. The V gene end was trimmed by 1 base and the J gene end by 4 bases; junction bases not matched to a gene: 7. Looked up from germline, CDR1 is MGHRA and CDR2 is YSYEKL. This CDR3 reads CASSQVGLAGRGTGELFF. CDR3 bases: TGCGCCAGCAGCCAAGTTGGACTAGCGGGGCGGGGCACCGGGGAGCTGTTTTTT.

J is TRBJ1-6 and V is TRBV6-4; D unresolved. V lost 3 bases to trimming and J lost 6 bases, with 9 bases between them. The CDR3 length is 14 residues. Germline V gives CDR1 MRHNA, CDR2 SNTAGT. This chain's CDR3 is CASSESEGNSPLHF. For the CDR3, the DNA is TGTGCCAGCAGTGAAAGTGAGGGTAATTCACCCCTCCACTTT.

The J gene is TRBJ1-6, the V gene TRBV7-8; D may be TRBD1 (6 bases). In germline, CDR1 is SGHVS, CDR2 FQNEAQ. The CDR3 contains 14 residues. Trimming cost V 3 bases and J 7 bases, with 10 bases left between them. The CDR3 nucleotides are TGTGCCAGCAGCTTGGGCAGGGGAAATTCACCCCTCCACTTT. It codes for CASSLGRGNSPLHF.